Below, 13 T cell receptor beta chains from the same sample are listed, as sequenced in a study of T-cell reconstitution after alpha-beta-depleted transplantation in children. Preparation of the TCRbeta library used unique molecular identifiers. TCRdb reprocessed the PCR reads with MiXCR, giving one entry per CDR3 protein. The profile shows around 300,000 distinct CDR3 sequences, around a tenth of them singletons. Sequences were derived from peripheral blood, sampled 180 days after TCRalphabeta/CD19-depleted stem cell transplant. The source of these receptors is a male patient under 10 years old who had a stem cell transplant for chronic granulomatous disease, so the T cells may come from the graft donor.

This clonotype occurred many times. The chain has TRBV15 and TRBJ2-7; 9 nucleotides align to TRBD2. This CDR3 has 16 residues. Germline loops: CDR1 LNHNV, CDR2 YYDKDF (reference sequence). V was clipped by 0 bases and J by 2 bases; unmatched bases: 5. CDR3 nucleotide sequence: TGTGCCACCAGCAGAGATAGCTCTAGCGGGACCTACGAGCAGTACTTC. It codes for CATSRDSSSGTYEQYF.

This clonotype was seen ten or more times. V and J are TRBV6-2 or TRBV6-3 and TRBJ2-1, with 7 bases lining up with TRBD2. Trimming at V came to 4 bases and at J to 3 bases, leaving 3 bases not matched to a gene. Per the germline V gene, CDR1 is MNHEY and CDR2 is SVGEGT. The CDR3 runs 14 residues. For the CDR3, the DNA is TGTGCCAGCAGTTTGGGGGGGATCTACAATGAGCAGTTCTTC. It encodes CASSLGGIYNEQFF.

This clonotype occurred many times. The V gene is TRBV12-3 or TRBV12-4, the J gene TRBJ2-7; D is perhaps TRBD1 or TRBD2 (7 bases each). CDR3 length: 17 amino acids. V lost 2 bases, J lost 2 bases, and 19 bases lay in between. The CDR3 nucleotides are TGTGCCAGCAGTTTAAAAAGGGGGCGGGGGCTAACCTACGAGCAGTACTTC. As protein: CASSLKRGRGLTYEQYF.

This clonotype was detected many times. V usage is TRBV29-1 and J usage is TRBJ2-4; D is unclear. V was pared by 6 bases and J by 1 base, with 10 bases between. The CDR3 has 13 residues. From germline, CDR1 is SQVTM and CDR2 ANQGSEA. The CDR3 sequence: CSVVPGAKNIQYF. DNA for the CDR3: TGCAGCGTAGTTCCGGGTGCCAAAAACATTCAGTACTTC.

This clonotype was seen many times. The rearrangement joins TRBV7-9 to TRBJ2-3; maybe TRBD2 (5 bases). The V and J ends lost 5 bases and 2 bases respectively, with 17 bases between them. This CDR3 contains 16 residues. Germline lookup yields CDR1 SEHNR and CDR2 FQNEAQ (reference sequence). CDR3: CASSRPESTNTDTQYF. CDR3 in DNA: TGTGCCAGCAGCCGCCCCGAATCGACTAACACAGATACGCAGTATTTT.

This clonotype was recorded many times. This chain links TRBV28 with TRBJ2-7; maybe TRBD2 (6 bases). The germline V and J ends were trimmed by 10 bases and 4 bases, with 11 bases remaining between them. CDR1 is MDHEN and CDR2 is SYDVKM in the germline V gene. There are 11 residues in the CDR3. CDR3 sequence reads: CAIGGRYEQYF. The CDR3 DNA follows: TGTGCCATCGGAGGGAGATACGAGCAGTACTTC.

This clonotype showed up many times. The chain is built from TRBV12-3 or TRBV12-4 and TRBJ1-2; 7 bases align to TRBD1. V shed 3 bases, J shed 5 bases, and the junction held 3 bases outside the gene matches. CDR3 length: 13 residues. The CDR3 reads CASSFMTGYGYTF. CDR3 DNA: TGTGCCAGCAGTTTCATGACAGGGTATGGCTACACCTTC.

This clonotype was observed many times. This sequence joins TRBV5-1 and TRBJ2-1; 14 bases are a match to TRBD2. This CDR3 has 15 residues. The V gene end was trimmed by 7 bases and the J gene end by 4 bases; junction bases not matched to a gene: 4. Germline V gene data show CDR1 as SGHRS and CDR2 as YFSETQ. The chain's CDR3 is CASAGLAGAYNEQFF. The CDR3 nucleotides read TGCGCCAGCGCGGGACTAGCGGGGGCTTACAATGAGCAGTTCTTC.

This clonotype was found many times. This sequence joins TRBV29-1 and TRBJ2-7; D might be TRBD1 or TRBD2, each matching 6 bases. Germline values: CDR1 SQVTM, CDR2 ANQGSEA. This CDR3 is 15 amino acids long. V lost 6 bases to trimming and J lost 4 bases, with 22 bases between them. The CDR3 bases are TGCAGCGTCCCCCCGGGCGGGACACGGGGTTACGAGCAGTACTTC. The encoded protein is CSVPPGGTRGYEQYF.

This clonotype showed up many times. The CDR3 DNA sequence: TGCGCCAGCAAGGGGACCCTGGAACAACCAAAAGAGACCCAGTACTTC. This translates into CASKGTLEQPKETQYF. The V gene is TRBV10-2, the J gene TRBJ2-5; D is possibly TRBD1 or TRBD2 (5 bases each). V gave up 7 bases and J gave up 3 bases, with 21 bases separating them. The V gene's germline CDR1 is WSHSY and CDR2 SAAADI. The CDR3 runs 16 residues.

This rearrangement joins TRBV12-3 or TRBV12-4 to TRBJ1-3; no reliable D call. CDR3 length: 13 amino acids. V gave up 7 bases and J gave up 4 bases, with 11 bases separating them. The CDR3 sequence: CASNLIHGNTIYF. In DNA, the CDR3 is TGTGCCAGCAACTTGATACACGGAAACACCATATATTTT.

This clonotype was recorded many times. The genes are TRBV7-2 and TRBJ1-2, with D hard to call. CDR1 is SGHTA, CDR2 FQGNSA, per germline. CDR3 length: 16 amino acids. V was shortened by 0 bases and J by 5 bases, with 16 bases between the two germline ends. CDR3 in DNA: TGTGCCAGCAGCTTAGCGCTGGGAGGGAAGAAATATGGCTACACCTTC. Amino acids: CASSLALGGKKYGYTF.

This clonotype showed up many times. The chain combines TRBV12-3 or TRBV12-4 with TRBJ2-3; D is unresolved. CDR3 length: 11 residues. V dropped 6 bases and J dropped 2 bases, with 3 bases sitting between them. CDR3 DNA sequence: TGTGCCAGCAGCTCCACAGATACGCAGTATTTT. It encodes CASSSTDTQYF.